Each of the 23 T cell receptor beta chains below was sequenced from the same sample in a study of blood T cell repertoires in COVID-19. Libraries were prepared by immunoSEQ multiplex PCR; TCRdb keeps only in-frame clonotypes and omits some of them. This table holds 150,000 to 200,000 clones, more than 65% found once. Sequenced material: peripheral blood. All receptors derive from a woman of 80 years or more with acute or convalescent COVID-19.

The chain joins TRBV9 to TRBJ2-5; D gene ambiguous. CDR3 length: 13 residues. Trimming shortened V by 4 bases and J by 3 bases, and 10 bases separated the two germline ends. Germline CDR1 reads SGDLS; CDR2 reads YYNGEE. The CDR3 DNA reads TGTGCCAGCAGCCCAGGTTATGAAGAGACCCAGTACTTC. Amino acid sequence: CASSPGYEETQYF.

The chain has TRBV18 and TRBJ2-5; TRBD2 matches 11 bases. Trimming cost V 5 bases and J 3 bases; bases outside gene matches: 11. The CDR3 is made up of 17 amino acids. Germline-derived CDR1 and CDR2 are KGHSH and LQKENI. The CDR3 DNA is TGTGCCAGCTCAGCCACCTCTAGCGGGGGGCCAAAAGAGACCCAGTACTTC. Protein product: CASSATSSGGPKETQYF.

The chain joins TRBV10-3 to TRBJ1-1; D gene uncertain. CDR3 length equals 12 residues. In germline, CDR1 is ENHRY, CDR2 SYGVKD. V was shortened by 3 bases and J by 2 bases, with 4 bases between the two germline ends. This chain's CDR3 is CAISELNTEAFF. In DNA, the CDR3 is TGTGCCATCAGTGAACTCAACACTGAAGCTTTCTTT.

This clone has just a few counts. This chain joins TRBV28 and TRBJ1-2; maybe TRBD1 (6 bases). The V gene's germline CDR1 is MDHEN and CDR2 SYDVKM. The CDR3 has 16 residues. Trimming shortened V by 5 bases and J by 1 base, and 17 bases separated the two germline ends. The CDR3 protein is CASSGRDNPLNYGYTF. CDR3 DNA: TGTGCCAGCAGTGGCCGGGACAATCCCCTTAACTATGGCTACACCTTC.

The gene calls are TRBV12-3 or TRBV12-4 and TRBJ1-5; D is unclear. The V gene lost 3 bases and the J gene lost 9 bases, with 12 bases spanning the gap. This CDR3 region has 13 residues. Written as DNA, the CDR3 is TGTGCCAGCAGTTTCTCCCAGGTGACGCCCCAGCATTTT. This sequence encodes CASSFSQVTPQHF.

This clone turned up a few times. The J gene is TRBJ1-6, the V gene TRBV30, with 8 bases identical to TRBD1. This CDR3 contains 15 residues. Germline V gene data show CDR1 as GTSNPN and CDR2 as SVGIG (reference sequence). V dropped 4 bases and J dropped 6; count of bases not matched to a gene: 8. CDR3 loop: CAWNGQGAGNSPLHF. Written as DNA, the CDR3 is TGTGCCTGGAATGGCCAGGGGGCGGGTAATTCACCCCTCCACTTT.

This clone was found once. The V and J genes are TRBV5-1 and TRBJ2-1; 11 bases are shared with TRBD1. V was clipped by 4 bases and J by 9 bases; unmatched bases: 9. Germline V gene sequence: CDR1 SGHRS, CDR2 YFSETQ. The CDR3 is 15 residues long. The CDR3 is CASSPSGQGAAEQFF. Here the CDR3 DNA reads TGCGCCAGCAGCCCCTCAGGACAGGGGGCGGCTGAGCAGTTCTTC.

The chain carries TRBV11-2 and TRBJ2-2, with 10 bases identical to TRBD1. Germline V CDR1 and CDR2: SGHAT, FQNNGV. V dropped 0 bases and J dropped 5; count of bases not matched to a gene: 3. This CDR3 spans 16 amino acids. The DNA for the CDR3 is TGTGCCAGCAGCTTAGACGGGACAGGGGTTACCGGGGAGCTGTTTTTT. Its protein product is CASSLDGTGVTGELFF.

The chain recombines TRBV28 with TRBJ1-1; D uncertain. The CDR3 consists of 13 residues. Germline V CDR1 and CDR2: MDHEN, SYDVKM. V was cut by 10 bases and J by 5 bases, with 17 bases left in between. For the CDR3, the DNA is TGTGCCACCAACCATAGGGCGGGGACTGAAGCTTTCTTT. This gives the protein CATNHRAGTEAFF. Filled out from reference TRBV28 and TRBJ1-1, the complete variable domain reads DVKVTQSSRYLVKRTGEKVFLECVQDMDHENMFWYRQDPGLGLRLIYFSYDVKMKEKGDIPEGYSVSREKKERFSLILESASTNQTSMYLCATNHRAGTEAFFGQGTRLTVV.

This chain links TRBV30 with TRBJ2-2, with TRBD1 matching 8 bases. Trimming cost V 5 bases and J 5 bases; bases outside gene matches: 10. CDR3 length: 15 amino acids. The germline V gene encodes CDR1 GTSNPN and CDR2 SVGIG (reference sequence). This chain's CDR3 is CAWRSTGVGTGELFF. The CDR3 coding sequence is TGTGCCTGGCGGTCGACAGGGGTGGGGACCGGGGAGCTGTTTTTT. Full variable domain (remainder filled in from reference TRBV30 and TRBJ2-2): SQTIHQWPATLVQPVGSPLSLECTVEGTSNPNLYWYRQAAGRGLQLLFYSVGIGQISSEVPQNLSASRPQDRQFILSSKKLLLSDSGFYLCAWRSTGVGTGELFFGEGSRLTVL.

There are a few counts of this clone. V is TRBV5-6 and J is TRBJ2-1; tentatively, D is TRBD2 (6 bases). Trimming stripped 0 bases from V and 4 bases from J, with 11 bases between. The CDR3 has 15 residues. Germline CDR1 is SGHDT and CDR2 is YYEEEE. The CDR3 region is CASSLGRDGYNEQFF. CDR3 nucleotides: TGTGCCAGCAGCTTGGGGCGGGATGGATACAATGAGCAGTTCTTC.

This clone was recorded a few times. J is TRBJ1-5 and V is TRBV9, with D possibly being TRBD1 (5 bases). The CDR3 totals 14 residues. Trimming left V 3 bases short and J 3 bases short, with 10 bases between. Germline CDR1 is SGDLS and CDR2 is YYNGEE. The CDR3 sequence: CASSARDFNQPQHF. The CDR3, as DNA: TGTGCCAGCAGCGCGAGGGACTTCAATCAGCCCCAGCATTTT.

The CDR3 spells CASSQVVGLGQGRNQPQHF. The CDR3 DNA is TGCGCCAGCAGCCAAGTAGTGGGTTTGGGACAGGGGAGAAATCAGCCCCAGCATTTT. The chain recombines TRBV4-1 with TRBJ1-5, with 10 positions matching TRBD1. The germline V gene encodes CDR1 MGHRA and CDR2 YSYEKL. This CDR3 is 19 amino acids long. Losses at the gene ends were 1 base for V and 4 bases for J; bases not matched to a gene: 13.

V and J are TRBV10-2 and TRBJ1-2; 8 positions match TRBD1. CDR3 size: 14 residues. Germline V lookup: CDR1 WSHSY, CDR2 SAAADI. Trimming cost V 6 bases and J 6 bases; bases outside gene matches: 9. The CDR3: CASRGQGTTNGYTF. CDR3 coding DNA: TGCGCCAGCAGAGGACAGGGTACGACAAATGGCTACACCTTC.

The rearrangement links TRBV19 to TRBJ2-7, with TRBD1 matching 9 bases. V gave up 3 bases and J gave up 3 bases; unmatched junction bases: 6. There are 15 residues in the CDR3. Per the germline V gene, CDR1 is LNHDA and CDR2 is SQIVND (reference sequence). CDR3 residues: CASSIAPGQGYEQYF. CDR3 nucleotides: TGTGCCAGTAGTATTGCCCCGGGACAGGGCTACGAGCAGTACTTC.

The CDR3 nucleotides read TGTGCCAGCTCACCACTCGGGACAGGGCTTAGCAATCAGCCCCAGCATTTT. Translating gives CASSPLGTGLSNQPQHF. This chain joins TRBV18 and TRBJ1-5; 9 bases map to TRBD1. Germline trimming cut 1 base from V and 0 bases from J; bases unmatched to any gene: 4. Germline CDR1 and CDR2: KGHSH and LQKENI. This CDR3 is built from 17 residues. Variable domain in full (rest from reference TRBV18 and TRBJ1-5): NAGVMQNPRHLVRRRGQEARLRCSPMKGHSHVYWYRQLPEEGLKFMVYLQKENIIDESGMPKERFSAEFPKEGPSILRIQQVVRGDSAAYFCASSPLGTGLSNQPQHFGDGTRLSIL.

The rearrangement links TRBV7-9 to TRBJ1-2; D unresolved. Trimming removed 1 base from V and 8 bases from J, with 17 bases in between. Germline V lookup: CDR1 SEHNR, CDR2 FQNEAQ (reference sequence). The CDR3 length is 15 residues. This CDR3 reads CASSLEAGFVEGYTF. DNA for the CDR3: TGTGCCAGCAGCTTAGAAGCTGGTTTCGTAGAGGGCTACACCTTC.

Here the CDR3 reads CASSSARGETQYF. For the CDR3, the DNA is TGCGCCAGCAGCTCCGCCCGCGGGGAGACCCAGTACTTC. The chain employs TRBV4-1 and TRBJ2-5; perhaps TRBD2 as D (5 bases). The CDR3 sequence is 13 residues long. The germline V and J ends were trimmed by 5 bases and 5 bases, with 12 bases remaining between them. The germline CDR1 and CDR2 sequences are MGHRA and YSYEKL.

The genes are TRBV6-5 and TRBJ1-2; 8 nucleotides align to TRBD1. Germline CDR1 is MNHEY and CDR2 is SVGAGI. The CDR3 consists of 14 residues. The V segment lost 6 bases and the J segment 2 bases; nucleotides outside the gene matches: 5. This chain's CDR3 is CASRSGQANYGYTF. In DNA form, the CDR3 reads TGTGCCAGCAGATCGGGACAGGCGAACTATGGCTACACCTTC.

This chain uses TRBV13 with TRBJ1-4, with 9 bases identical to TRBD1. The CDR3 consists of 15 residues. Trimming removed 4 bases from V and 8 bases from J; junction bases left unmatched: 8. From germline, CDR1 is PRHDT and CDR2 FYEKMQ (reference sequence). The CDR3 DNA is TGTGCCAGCAGCTCCTCACAGGGGGCTCGGGAAAAACTGTTTTTT. The encoded protein is CASSSSQGAREKLFF. Filled out from reference TRBV13 and TRBJ1-4, the complete variable domain reads AAGVIQSPRHLIKEKRETATLKCYPIPRHDTVYWYQQGPGQDPQFLISFYEKMQSDKGSIPDRFSAQQFSDYHSELNMSSLELGDSALYFCASSSSQGAREKLFFGSGTQLSVL.

The DNA of the CDR3 is TGTGCCAGCAGTCCCCCTGAGCGGCCCTACGAGCAGTACTTC. Its translation: CASSPPERPYEQYF. This chain uses TRBV6-6 with TRBJ2-7; possibly TRBD2 for D (5 bases). From germline, CDR1 is MNHNY and CDR2 SVGAGI (reference sequence). This CDR3 region has 14 residues. V was pared by 5 bases and J by 2 bases, with 13 bases between.

This clone was seen more than once but under ten times. This chain joins TRBV6-6 and TRBJ2-7; D is possibly TRBD1 (5 bases). The germline V gene has CDR1 MNHNY and CDR2 SVGAGI (reference sequence). The ends were cut back, 6 bases at V and 0 bases at J, with 21 bases in the middle. The CDR3 sequence is 17 residues long. CDR3 region: CASSRTRQNSNSYEQYF. DNA of the CDR3: TGTGCCAGCAGCCGAACAAGACAGAATTCTAACTCCTACGAGCAGTACTTC.

The rearrangement joins TRBV10-1 to TRBJ2-1, with D maybe TRBD1 (5 bases). V lost 2 bases and J 6 bases, leaving 14 bases between the germline ends. Per germline, CDR1 WNHNN and CDR2 SYGVQD (reference sequence). This CDR3 contains 15 residues. CDR3 sequence reads: CASSEATGQFNEQFF. In DNA form, the CDR3 reads TGCGCCAGCAGTGAGGCAACCGGACAATTCAATGAGCAGTTCTTC.